This T cell receptor (beta chain) is drawn from a study of T cell repertoires in cytomegalovirus infection. Study information: Public TCR beta signatures provided an indication of both CMV infection and a matching HLA type.

This CDR3 has 14 amino acids. Germline lookup yields CDR1 SGHRS and CDR2 YFSETQ. The ends were cut back, 0 bases at V and 4 bases at J, with 10 bases in the middle. Turning to this clonotype: Antigen unknown.

Each CDR3 protein is one row after TCRdb ran MiXCR on the reads. The sample carries some 800,000 distinct CDR3 sequences, 32% recorded once. Source: cultured CD8+ T cells from PBMCs, taken from culture after CMV antigen stimulation. This sequence joins TRBV5-1 and TRBJ1-1, with D hard to call. This receptor was obtained from a human donor in good health (CMV status not recorded). Some clones in this sample may be carry-over from other donors' samples. The CDR3 sequence: CASSLGPSLTEAFF. The CDR3 region has the DNA TGCGCCAGCAGCTTGGGACCTTCCCTCACTGAAGCTTTCTTT. The full variable domain, its missing parts supplied by reference TRBV5-1 and TRBJ1-1, is KAGVTQTPRYLIKTRGQQVTLSCSPISGHRSVSWYQQTPGQGLQFLFEYFSETQRNKGNFPGRFSGRQFSNSRSEMNVSTLELGDSALYLCASSLGPSLTEAFFGQGTRLTVV.